What follows is one T cell receptor beta chain and its context. Its specificity is not known. TCRdb's copy holds only in-frame clones and misses some; the assay was immunoSEQ multiplex PCR. This table holds roughly 250,000 clones, about 90% found once. The sample belongs to a study of cytomegalovirus exposure and HLA in healthy donors. Separate from the roughly 670-subject first cohort, the approximately 130-subject validation cohort was the one that the donors belonged to. Unmatched junction bases numbered 17, after V lost 4 bases and J lost 7 bases. The CDR3 runs to 17 residues. Germline assignment: CDR1 SGHNT and CDR2 YYREEE (reference sequence). Points from the study as a whole: Cytomegalovirus-associated TCR beta chains were listed, numbering 150 to 200. Most sequenced TCRs were rare (though some public TCRs occurred in many donors).

This clonotype was sampled from a woman aged 25 to 39 in good health and CMV-seropositive. The sample taken for sequencing was PBMCs. This chain connects TRBV5-4 to TRBJ1-2, with TRBD1 matching 9 bases. The CDR3 is CASSARDRALPDPGYTF. For the CDR3, the DNA is TGTGCCAGCAGCGCTCGGGACAGGGCCCTCCCCGACCCTGGCTACACCTTC.